This T cell receptor beta chain was recovered during a study of Ad26.COV2.S vaccination and SARS-CoV-2 variants. Overall study: Intramuscular Ad26.COV2.S at 5x10^10 or 1x10^11 viral particles. Study-wide points: Breadth of non-spike TCRs did not differ between vaccinees and placebo recipients.

The ends were cut back, 3 bases at V and 1 base at J, with 12 bases in the middle. Germline V CDR1 and CDR2: LGHNA, YSLEER. This CDR3 spans 15 amino acids. This clone was detected only once. The target antigen is unknown. Treatment described: around 19 received Ad26.COV2.S at low or high dose, single or two shots; roughly five received placebo; per-sample allocation not given. Each sample was drawn 63 days after the first injection (of vaccine or placebo). Measured with immunoSEQ multiplex PCR; TCRdb has only the in-frame clones, and not every one. The sample shows over 400,000 clones, about 90% of them seen only once.

The TCR was taken from a person aged 18 to 59 who received the Ad26.COV2.S COVID-19 vaccine or a placebo. This rearrangement joins TRBV4-3 to TRBJ1-1; weak D call: TRBD1 (6 bases). This sample comprised peripheral blood, obtained in a trial of Ad26.COV2.S vaccine versus placebo. In nucleotides, the CDR3 is TGCGCCAGCAGCCAGATCTGGACAGAGAACACTGAAGCTTTCTTT. This gives the protein CASSQIWTENTEAFF.